These 32 T cell receptor beta chains originate from one sample sequenced in a study of cytomegalovirus exposure and HLA in healthy donors. Produced via immunoSEQ multiplex PCR; TCRdb's table is partial and in-frame only. The profile shows 90,000 or so clones, less than 85% of them singletons. The specimen sequenced was PBMCs. These receptors all come from a man younger than 30 in good health and CMV-seropositive.

J is TRBJ2-2 and V is TRBV9; D possibly corresponds to TRBD1 (5 bases). Germline loops: CDR1 SGDLS, CDR2 YYNGEE. Trimming removed 0 bases at V and 0 bases at J, with 9 bases between. The CDR3 has 16 residues. The CDR3 sequence is CASSVVGAANTGELFF. CDR3 coding DNA: TGTGCCAGCAGCGTAGTTGGGGCCGCGAACACCGGGGAGCTGTTTTTT.

The V and J genes are TRBV27 and TRBJ2-5; 10 nucleotides agree with TRBD1. CDR3 length: 14 residues. Germline-derived CDR1 and CDR2 are MNHEY and SMNVEV (reference sequence). V trimming: 5 bases; J trimming: 5 bases; junction bases outside the gene matches: 5. DNA for the CDR3: TGTGCCAGCAGTCCGGGACAGGGGATTGAGACCCAGTACTTC. Translated: CASSPGQGIETQYF.

The V gene is TRBV11-2, the J gene TRBJ2-5; D possibly corresponds to TRBD1 (7 bases). This CDR3 has 15 amino acids. Germline CDR1 SGHAT, CDR2 FQNNGV. Trimming shortened V by 0 bases and J by 3 bases, and 11 bases separated the two germline ends. The chain's CDR3 is CASSLERGTEETQYF. In nucleotides, the CDR3 is TGTGCCAGCAGCTTAGAGCGCGGGACAGAAGAGACCCAGTACTTC. The complete variable domain, with remaining parts taken from reference TRBV11-2 and TRBJ2-5, reads EAGVAQSPRYKIIEKRQSVAFWCNPISGHATLYWYQQILGQGPKLLIQFQNNGVVDDSQLPKDRFSAERLKGVDSTLKIQPAKLEDSAVYLCASSLERGTEETQYFGPGTRLLVL.

The chain combines TRBV6-5 with TRBJ1-3; D call uncertain. Per germline, CDR1 MNHEY and CDR2 SVGAGI. CDR3 size: 15 residues. Trimming stripped 6 bases from V and 2 bases from J, with 14 bases between. The CDR3 nucleotides read TGTGCCAGCAGAAAAATTCAGAGGACTGGAAACACCATATATTTT. Its translation is CASRKIQRTGNTIYF.

The chain joins TRBV19 to TRBJ2-7; the D is unclear. The CDR3 consists of 13 residues. The germline CDR1 and CDR2 sequences are LNHDA and SQIVND (reference sequence). V was cut by 5 bases and J by 3 bases, with 11 bases left in between. DNA for the CDR3: TGTGCCAGTAGTTCGGCGCAGGACTACGAGCAGTACTTC. It translates to CASSSAQDYEQYF.

The chain links TRBV30 to TRBJ1-2; a possible D gene is TRBD1 (6 bases). Germline CDR1 and CDR2: GTSNPN and SVGIG (reference sequence). This CDR3 comprises 13 residues. V was trimmed by 1 base and J by 8 bases, leaving 14 bases between them. CDR3 protein: CAWSAQGVGGYTF. CDR3 nucleotide sequence: TGTGCCTGGAGTGCACAGGGCGTCGGGGGCTACACCTTC.

This rearrangement joins TRBV9 to TRBJ2-7, with 9 bases lining up with TRBD1. The V gene end was trimmed by 0 bases and the J gene end by 2 bases; junction bases not matched to a gene: 3. This CDR3 is 15 amino acids long. CDR1 and CDR2 (germline): SGDLS, YYNGEE. The CDR3 DNA reads as TGTGCCAGCAGCGTAGGGACAGGGGCAACCTACGAGCAGTACTTC. Translating gives CASSVGTGATYEQYF. The entire variable domain, with the rest obtained from reference TRBV9 and TRBJ2-7, is as follows: DSGVTQTPKHLITATGQRVTLRCSPRSGDLSVYWYQQSLDQGLQFLIQYYNGEERAKGNILERFSAQQFPDLHSELNLSSLELGDSALYFCASSVGTGATYEQYFGPGTRLTVT.

The chain combines TRBV19 with TRBJ1-1; no clear D. The germline gives CDR1 LNHDA, CDR2 SQIVND (reference sequence). The CDR3 spans 18 residues. V was shortened by 3 bases and J by 4 bases, with 24 bases between the two germline ends. Written as DNA, the CDR3 is TGTGCCAGTAGTATGCGGCGGGGAACGCCTGGTCGTTCCACTGAAGCTTTCTTT. Its protein product is CASSMRRGTPGRSTEAFF.

The J gene is TRBJ1-5, the V gene TRBV7-8; possible D gene TRBD1, 5 bases. V lost 5 bases and J lost 6, with 14 bases in between. Germline V CDR1 and CDR2: SGHVS, FQNEAQ. The CDR3 runs to 14 residues. The CDR3 region has the DNA TGTGCCAGCAGCGAGTTCCAGGGAACTCAGCCCCAGCATTTT. Translation: CASSEFQGTQPQHF.

J is TRBJ2-3 and V is TRBV29-1; TRBD1 is a possible D gene (6 bases). CDR3 length: 14 residues. V was trimmed by 2 bases and J by 2 bases, leaving 11 bases between them. In germline, CDR1 is SQVTM, CDR2 ANQGSEA. The CDR3 DNA is TGCAGCGTTGAACGGGACAAAATCACAGATACGCAGTATTTT. Translating gives CSVERDKITDTQYF.

The CDR3 is CASSESQGWTEAFF. As DNA, the CDR3 is TGTGCCAGCAGTGAGTCCCAGGGTTGGACTGAAGCTTTCTTT. This chain uses TRBV2 with TRBJ1-1; weak D call: TRBD1 (5 bases). V was pared by 3 bases and J by 5 bases, with 13 bases between. This CDR3 spans 14 amino acids. CDR1 is SNHLY, CDR2 FYNNEI, per germline.

V usage is TRBV6-1 and J usage is TRBJ2-6; D remains ambiguous. V was cut by 3 bases and J by 1 base, with 4 bases left in between. Germline CDR1 is MNHNS and CDR2 is SASEGT. The CDR3 sequence is 14 residues long. The CDR3 here is CASSDRSGANVLTF. The DNA of the CDR3 is TGTGCCAGCAGTGACCGGTCTGGGGCCAACGTCCTGACTTTC.

In its sample, this clone was seen a few times. This sequence joins TRBV5-6 and TRBJ1-1; D remains unclear. CDR1 and CDR2 (germline): SGHDT, YYEEEE. Trimming shortened V by 2 bases and J by 8 bases, and 7 bases separated the two germline ends. The CDR3 sequence is 11 residues long. CDR3 coding DNA: TGTGCCAGCAGCTTATGGGAGGAAGCTTTCTTT. Amino acids: CASSLWEEAFF.

The genes are TRBV7-3 and TRBJ2-1, with D possibly TRBD2 on 5 matching bases. V gave up 5 bases and J gave up 5 bases, with 13 bases separating them. Germline CDR1 and CDR2: SGHTA and FQGTGA. This CDR3 is 14 amino acids long. The CDR3 DNA reads as TGTGCCAGCAGCCCCCACCGGGGTGACAATGAGCAGTTCTTC. It specifies CASSPHRGDNEQFF.

V is TRBV7-9 and J is TRBJ2-7, with 8 nucleotides matching TRBD1. The ends lost 5 bases at V and 5 bases at J; junction bases unmatched: 11. The length of the CDR3 is 15 residues. Germline V CDR1 and CDR2: SEHNR, FQNEAQ (reference sequence). Here the CDR3 reads CASSSGQGFLDEQYF. Here the CDR3 DNA reads TGTGCCAGCAGCAGTGGACAGGGATTCCTAGACGAGCAGTACTTC.

The chain carries TRBV11-3 and TRBJ2-5, with D perhaps matching TRBD2 (5 bases). Germline CDR1 SGHNT, CDR2 YENEEA. The CDR3 is 14 residues long. V was cut by 5 bases and J by 5 bases, with 15 bases left in between. CDR3 sequence reads: CASSRGGRGETQYF. DNA for the CDR3: TGTGCCAGCAGCCGTGGCGGTCGAGGGGAGACCCAGTACTTC.

This clone was seen only once. The rearrangement uses TRBV15 and TRBJ2-2, with 7 bases identical to TRBD2. V gave up 1 base and J gave up 6 bases; unmatched junction bases: 2. CDR3 length: 14 residues. Germline CDR1 is LNHNV and CDR2 is YYDKDF (reference sequence). The CDR3 DNA follows: TGTGCCACCAGCAGAGTTCGGGGGGCCGGGGAGCTGTTTTTT. It translates to CATSRVRGAGELFF. Looking up the rest from reference TRBV15 and TRBJ2-2 gives the full variable domain: DAMVIQNPRYQVTQFGKPVTLSCSQTLNHNVMYWYQQKSSQAPKLLFHYYDKDFNNEADTPDNFQSRRPNTSFCFLDIRSPGLGDTAMYLCATSRVRGAGELFFGEGSRLTVL.

This chain joins TRBV6-5 and TRBJ2-2, with 8 positions matching TRBD1. The CDR3 runs 15 residues. CDR1 and CDR2 from the germline V gene are MNHEY and SVGAGI. The trim removed 6 bases at V and 4 bases at J, leaving 7 bases unmatched. The CDR3 is CASSQTGGSTGELFF. CDR3 sequence (DNA): TGTGCCAGCAGCCAAACAGGGGGGAGCACCGGGGAGCTGTTTTTT.

The chain is built from TRBV19 and TRBJ1-5, with no clear D. This CDR3 has 12 residues. Per the germline V gene, CDR1 is LNHDA and CDR2 is SQIVND (reference sequence). V lost 6 bases to trimming and J lost 3 bases, with 6 bases between them. The CDR3: CASRANNQPQHF. The DNA for the CDR3 is TGTGCCAGTAGGGCCAACAATCAGCCCCAGCATTTT.

This clone came up a few times. The V call is TRBV19, the J call TRBJ1-3; tentatively, D is TRBD1 (6 bases). In germline, CDR1 is LNHDA, CDR2 SQIVND (reference sequence). The ends were cut back, 10 bases at V and 1 base at J, with 17 bases in the middle. The CDR3 covers 15 residues. CDR3 in amino acids: CATLTLTGSGNTIYF. The CDR3 coding sequence is TGTGCCACACTCACTTTGACAGGATCTGGAAACACCATATATTTT.

The genes are TRBV10-1 and TRBJ2-2; the match to TRBD2 covers 11 bases. The CDR3 has 15 amino acids. Germline CDR1 WNHNN, CDR2 SYGVQD (reference sequence). J gave up 6 bases and V 4 bases, and 4 bases lay outside the gene matches. CDR3 in DNA: TGCGCCAGCAGTGCGATAGCGGGAGGGGCCGGGGAGCTGTTTTTT. Its translation is CASSAIAGGAGELFF.

The chain combines TRBV5-1 with TRBJ1-4; D may be TRBD1 (5 bases). The V end lost 0 bases, the J end lost 5 bases, and 8 bases lay between the germline ends. Looked up from germline, CDR1 is SGHRS and CDR2 is YFSETQ. This CDR3 is built from 14 residues. CDR3 amino acids: CASSLAGLNEKLFF. In nucleotides, the CDR3 is TGCGCCAGCAGCTTGGCAGGGCTGAATGAAAAACTGTTTTTT. The full variable domain, in which reference TRBV5-1 and TRBJ1-4 provide the parts outside the CDR3, is KAGVTQTPRYLIKTRGQQVTLSCSPISGHRSVSWYQQTPGQGLQFLFEYFSETQRNKGNFPGRFSGRQFSNSRSEMNVSTLELGDSALYLCASSLAGLNEKLFFGSGTQLSVL.

The V gene is TRBV18, the J gene TRBJ2-7; 11 bases line up with TRBD2. The germline CDR1 and CDR2 sequences are KGHSH and LQKENI. CDR3 size: 14 residues. Trimming at V came to 3 bases and at J to 6 bases, leaving 4 bases not matched to a gene. The CDR3 protein is CASSPGTSGLEQYF. DNA of the CDR3: TGTGCCAGCTCACCTGGGACTAGCGGACTCGAGCAGTACTTC.

This chain joins TRBV7-9 and TRBJ2-5; 12 bases map to TRBD1. After removal of 4 bases from V and 4 bases from J, the junction contained 4 bases not matched to a gene. Germline CDR1 SEHNR, CDR2 FQNEAQ (reference sequence). This CDR3 has 15 amino acids. Here the CDR3 DNA reads TGTGCCAGCAGCTCGGGACAGGGGGCGCGAGAGACCCAGTACTTC. Translation gives CASSSGQGARETQYF.

Notes on this clone: Its ends do not fully match the called genes, so a read error is possible. The rearrangement joins TRBV5-6 to TRBJ2-1; D call uncertain. The length of the CDR3 is 15 residues. The V gene's germline CDR1 is SGHDT and CDR2 YYEEEE. As DNA, the CDR3 is TGTGCCAGCAGTTTGGGCAGTTTTTCCCACAATGAGCAGTTCTTC. Protein: CASSLGSFSHNEQFF. Full variable domain (missing parts from reference TRBV5-6 and TRBJ2-1): DAGVTQSPTHLIKTRGQQVTLRCSPKSGHDTVSWYQQALGQGPQFIFQYYEEEERQRGNFPDRFSGHQFPNYSSELNVNALLLGDSALYLCASSLGSFSHNEQFFGPGTRLTVL.

V is TRBV19 and J is TRBJ1-5; possibly TRBD1 for D (5 bases). CDR3 length equals 15 residues. Germline V gene sequence: CDR1 LNHDA, CDR2 SQIVND (reference sequence). The V end was cut by 8 bases, the J end by 0 bases, with 14 bases between. Here the CDR3 DNA reads TGTGCCAGTGGAACAGGCTCCTTTAGCAATCAGCCCCAGCATTTT. Amino acid sequence: CASGTGSFSNQPQHF.

This chain uses TRBV28 with TRBJ1-3; no reliable D call. The V and J ends lost 6 bases and 5 bases respectively, with 17 bases between them. Germline V CDR1 and CDR2: MDHEN, SYDVKM. This CDR3 spans 15 amino acids. CDR3 DNA: TGTGCCAGCAGAACCCCGGGTCCAAGACGAAACACCATATATTTT. Translation: CASRTPGPRRNTIYF.

V gene TRBV5-4 combines with J gene TRBJ2-3; D is possibly TRBD2 (6 bases). Trimming took 1 base from V and 3 from J, leaving 9 bases between them. The CDR3 extends over 14 amino acids. The germline V gene has CDR1 SGHNT and CDR2 YYREEE (reference sequence). This chain's CDR3 is CASSLTSRTDTQYF. The CDR3 nucleotides read TGTGCCAGCAGCTTGACTAGCAGGACAGATACGCAGTATTTT.

This chain connects TRBV9 to TRBJ1-2, with D perhaps TRBD1 (6 bases). Between the trimmed V and J ends, which lost 4 bases and 4 bases, there was a span of 20 bases. This CDR3 contains 16 residues. Per germline, CDR1 SGDLS and CDR2 YYNGEE. The chain's CDR3 is CASSTAPTTGSYGYTF. The CDR3 bases are TGTGCCAGCAGCACAGCCCCTACGACAGGCAGCTATGGCTACACCTTC.

The table lists this clone with a few counts. The V call is TRBV7-8, the J call TRBJ1-1; the match to TRBD1 covers 8 bases. The germline CDR1 and CDR2 sequences are SGHVS and FQNEAQ. The CDR3 runs to 13 residues. V shed 7 bases, J shed 1 base, and the junction held 2 bases outside the gene matches. DNA for the CDR3: TGTGCCAGCACGGACAGGGAGAACACTGAAGCTTTCTTT. This gives the protein CASTDRENTEAFF.

This clone appeared a few times. This chain joins TRBV6-5 and TRBJ2-7, with a tentative D call TRBD2 (6 bases). The CDR3 spans 14 residues. V was cut by 8 bases and J by 5 bases, with 19 bases left in between. The germline CDR1 and CDR2 sequences are MNHEY and SVGAGI. The chain's CDR3 is CASGSVTGLHEQYF. CDR3 bases: TGTGCCAGCGGCTCAGTTACGGGACTTCACGAGCAGTACTTC.

The rearrangement links TRBV9 to TRBJ2-7; perhaps TRBD1 as D (5 bases). V was cut by 3 bases and J by 6 bases, with 13 bases left in between. Germline CDR1 reads SGDLS; CDR2 reads YYNGEE. CDR3 size: 13 residues. CDR3 region: CASSATDSGEQYV. The CDR3 DNA sequence: TGTGCCAGCAGCGCGACAGACTCTGGCGAGCAGTACGTC.